This entry describes one TCR beta chain. Its specificity is not known. TCRdb's table, derived via immunoSEQ multiplex PCR, lists solely in-frame clones and lacks some. The sample has roughly 63,000 clones, about 88% seen once. This sample is drawn from a study of OX40 agonist ivuxolimab in advanced cancers. Study results and limitations: Fewer expanded clones were found on average in CD4+ than in CD8+ T cells.

The clonotype comes from an adult with an advanced solid tumor such as melanoma, head and neck, liver or kidney cancer. The input for sequencing was CD4+ or CD8+ T cells sorted from blood, taken in a trial of the OX40 agonist ivuxolimab.

CDR3 amino acids: CASSPMTGFGTEAFF. The CDR3 DNA sequence: TGTGCCAGCTCACCTATGACAGGGTTCGGGACTGAAGCTTTCTTT. V gene TRBV18 combines with J gene TRBJ1-1; 7 nucleotides match TRBD1. V shed 3 bases, J shed 5 bases, and the junction held 9 bases outside the gene matches. This CDR3 has 15 amino acids. Germline CDR1 reads KGHSH; CDR2 reads LQKENI.